Listed here is a single TCR beta chain. The target antigen is unknown. Researchers ran the PCR with 60 Vbeta and 13 Jbeta primers. This table comes from immunoSEQ multiplex PCR, and its TCRdb copy is limited to in-frame clones, with some not included. The sample contains under 300,000 clones, 80% to 85% of which appear only once. The CDR3 contains 21 residues. CDR1 and CDR2 from the germline V gene are LNHNV and YYDKDF (reference sequence). V dropped 0 bases and J dropped 4; count of bases not matched to a gene: 23. The data are from a study of cytomegalovirus exposure and HLA in healthy donors. Study-wide background: Roughly 80 million unique TCRs from HLA-typed donors were held in an early data release. Overall study findings and caveats: Equally common other TCR beta chains were less clonally expanded than HLA-associated ones, a later analysis found. Later, TCR association rates were found to vary by HLA locus, highest for DRB1 and lowest for HLA-C.

The source is an older woman in good health and CMV-seropositive. This chain connects TRBV15 to TRBJ2-7, with 8 bases that match TRBD2. Sequencing was done on a sample of PBMCs. The CDR3 here is CATSRDMGRGGSLGQVYEQYF. CDR3 DNA: TGTGCCACCAGCAGAGATATGGGACGGGGGGGCAGCCTTGGCCAAGTTTACGAGCAGTACTTC.